The clone carrying this TCR beta chain has ten or more counts. Its target is unknown. The library targeted TCRbeta and was prepared with unique molecular identifiers. MiXCR, run by TCRdb on the PCR reads, gives a single entry per CDR3 protein. Here the sample spans about 490,000 distinct CDR3 sequences, 10% being singletons. This record belongs to a study of T-cell reconstitution after alpha-beta-depleted transplantation in children. Study conclusions and caveats: The origin of alpha-beta T cells about two months after transplant was reportedly several hundred expanded graft clones.

The CDR3 consists of 14 residues. V dropped 8 bases and J dropped 0 bases, with 14 bases sitting between them. The source material was PBMCs, sampled before TCRalphabeta/CD19-depleted stem cell transplant. This TCR was recovered from a child younger than 10 with inherited bone marrow failure, due to receive a stem cell transplant. The chain recombines TRBV12-3 or TRBV12-4 with TRBJ2-7; D unresolved. The CDR3 reads CASGHRRSSYEQYF. In DNA form, the CDR3 reads TGTGCCAGCGGCCATAGACGGAGCTCCTACGAGCAGTACTTC.